The rows below give T cell receptor beta chains drawn from one sample of a study of T cells expressing NK-cell markers. TCRdb re-called the 5' RACE reads, yielding one record per CDR3 amino acid sequence without DNA. The table for this sample gives 400,000 to 500,000 distinct CDR3 sequences. The sample comprised blood T cells: a sorted CD56 or NKG2C T cell subset, CD4+ or CD8+ T cells, or bulk PBMC T cells (not recorded which). Receptors were obtained from a woman aged 18 to 75 in good health. Both conserved end residues are part of each CDR3.

v_gene	j_gene	CDR3aa
TRBV12-3/TRBV12-4	TRBJ2-3	CASSLEGAVYSTDTQYF
TRBV7-6	TRBJ1-1	CASSGSSDRVNTEAFF
TRBV6-1	TRBJ2-1	CASRSAGRYNEQFF
TRBV5-6	TRBJ1-3	CASSRTGPGGNTIYF
TRBV6-1	TRBJ2-1	CASSLGRLAGKNEQFF
TRBV6-1	TRBJ1-1	CASFYRGGTEAFF
TRBV11-2	TRBJ2-3	CASSLVYNTQYF
TRBV12-3/TRBV12-4	TRBJ2-7	CASSLPLAPYEQYF
TRBV12-3/TRBV12-4	TRBJ1-1	CASSTHRGGVTEAFF
TRBV11-2	TRBJ2-3	CASSLAPQADTQYF
TRBV5-5	TRBJ1-1	CASSLTQKNTEAFF
TRBV4-3	TRBJ1-5	CASSQEFGQYNQPQHF
TRBV11-2	TRBJ2-7	CASSLEEGWYEQYF
TRBV19	TRBJ2-3	CASTLSASTDTQYF
TRBV20-1	TRBJ2-1	CSASASGAYNEQFF
TRBV20-1	TRBJ2-3	CSAWLKGLAGTLSTDTQYF
TRBV6-1	TRBJ1-4	CASSPSKGATNEKLFF
TRBV27	TRBJ2-1	CASSYDLGSYNEQFF
TRBV3-1	TRBJ2-7	CASSQSQGLAGWEQYF
TRBV12-3/TRBV12-4	TRBJ1-5	CASSLNRGNQPQHF
TRBV29-1	TRBJ2-5	CSVEVGAAETQYF
TRBV7-6	TRBJ2-2	CASSPMTGELFF
TRBV12-3/TRBV12-4	TRBJ2-7	CASSFPDSYEQYF
TRBV5-1	TRBJ2-3	CASSWTALDTQYF
TRBV7-9	TRBJ2-1	CASSPGHSSYNEQFF
TRBV20-1	TRBJ2-1	CSAPLAVSSYNEQFF
TRBV3-1	TRBJ1-1	CASSQGGGMGNTEAFF
TRBV20-1	TRBJ1-1	CSARDMGEAFF
TRBV6-2/TRBV6-3	TRBJ1-1	CASSWVGNTEAFF
TRBV20-1	TRBJ2-2	CSARGAVTGELFF
TRBV28	TRBJ1-4	CASSLVLGKLFF
TRBV7-2	TRBJ2-3	CASSLGDRSDTQYF
TRBV7-6	TRBJ2-3	CASSLGARGSLTDTQYF
TRBV9	TRBJ2-1	CASSVDGDYELFF
TRBV5-1	TRBJ1-6	CASSPLDAGTKSPLHF
TRBV29-1	TRBJ2-1	CSVAPSGEYNEQFF
TRBV15	TRBJ2-1	CATSREGGFYNEQFF
TRBV13	TRBJ1-1	CASSLVGASTEAFF
TRBV10-3	TRBJ2-3	CAISDRALDTQYF
TRBV18	TRBJ2-7	CASSPPSGSTHEQYF
TRBV20-1	TRBJ2-3	CSASNSGRGDTQYF
TRBV5-1	TRBJ1-4	CASSFGDTKTNEKLFF
TRBV6-1	TRBJ1-1	CASRRQGGNTEAFF
TRBV7-6	TRBJ1-2	CASSSGTNYGYTF
TRBV25-1	TRBJ2-7	CASSEYGFHEQYF
TRBV20-1	TRBJ2-5	CSASSAGVKKETQYF
TRBV20-1	TRBJ1-2	CSARATGPVGYGYTF
TRBV20-1	TRBJ2-1	CSARGSKREGREQFF
TRBV29-1	TRBJ1-1	CSERSEPPNTEAFF
TRBV7-2	TRBJ1-3	CASSLHRSGNTIYF
TRBV7-9	TRBJ2-7	CASSYRDSEPYEQYF